This T cell receptor (beta chain) stems from a study of T cell repertoires in cytomegalovirus infection. Overall study findings and caveats: Predominance within the ex vivo response was attributable to HLA-C-restricted CMV-specific TCR beta clonotypes. Of the TCR beta families, the public ones yielded a cumulative frequency that identified carriers of CMV plus the relevant HLA.

A single record per CDR3 protein comes from TCRdb applying MiXCR to the reads. Among roughly 78,000 distinct CDR3 sequences listed, about 40% were seen once. Many counts were recorded for this clonotype. Antigen specificity is unknown. This receptor was identified in a human donor in good health (CMV status not recorded). Some clones in this sample may be carry-over from other donors' samples. Sample: CD8+ T cells from cultured PBMCs, taken from culture after CMV antigen stimulation.

CDR3 in amino acids: CASSFSGGHGETQYF. The CDR3 DNA reads as TGTGCCAGCAGCTTCTCCGGTGGACATGGGGAGACCCAGTACTTC. This rearrangement joins TRBV7-2 to TRBJ2-5, with a tentative D call TRBD1 (5 bases). V lost 3 bases and J 5 bases, leaving 16 bases between the germline ends. The CDR3 is 15 residues long. CDR1 is SGHTA, CDR2 FQGNSA, per germline.